Listed here is a single T cell receptor (beta chain). Its recognized antigen is unknown. Base qualities are not recorded, but no much larger clone differs from it by a single base. The data were obtained in a study of blood T cell repertoires in COVID-19 (dated by TCRdb to the early 2020s). Regarding the complete study: Samples from collaborators originated in the United States, Italy and Spain and spanned both the acute and convalescent phases of COVID-19. A de-identified subject ID, COVID-19 status, age in years and sex were almost always included in the sample metadata. Subjects who had been exposed to COVID-19, were actively infected with it, or had recovered from it provided the deeply sampled blood TCRbeta repertoires that made up the dataset. The prospective study material was composed of cDNA or gDNA derived from T cells, B-cell-depleted T cells, or PBMCs. The repertoires were released in a freely available public database intended as a resource for research on the immune response to SARS-CoV-2. Samples were obtained from the ongoing ImmuneRACE study (first 160 participants) and from 1,254 subjects provided by 6 global collaborators. HLA class I and class II types, where available, came from metadata supplied by the sample provider rather than from assay-based typing.

Beyond this particular receptor, the publication reports: The quantity of clinical and demographic metadata differed by source and by participant and was supplied without curation.

TCRbeta CDR3 regions were amplified from genomic DNA by means of the immunoSEQ Assay, a bias-controlled multiplex PCR. The authors' pipeline ran thus. Within the assay, amplification of reference gene primers was used to estimate how many nucleated cells each sample contained. To quantify the absolute abundance of each unique TCRbeta CDR3 rearrangement, sequence reads were collapsed and filtered. Productive Simpson clonality was computed per sample as the square root of Simpson's diversity index over productive rearrangements. The clones in this table, taken by TCRdb from immuneACCESS, are in-frame only. Not every clone is retained; where verified, under half of the shortfall comes from an unresolved V gene, and the cause of the rest is unknown. The V and J calls and the clone size are those of that table, but D and trimming were determined from the DNA. This sample has more than 300,000 clones in its table, and roughly 82% of those were observed once. Jointly, the top ten make up under 2% of the sample.

Whole blood was collected in K2EDTA tubes by collaborating institutions according to the institutions' own protocols. Collaborator samples were shipped for TCRbeta analysis as frozen whole blood, isolated PBMCs, or DNA extracted from either sample type. The germline V gene supplies CDR1 SGHTA and CDR2 FQGNSA. V gives up 0 bases and J gives up 9 bases, and the segment between their germline ends measures 21 bases. The CDR3 covers 17 residues, taking in both the cysteine and the phenylalanine. The kept DNA is CDR3 alone, 51 bases in frame from the first base. The chain employs TRBV7-2 and TRBJ1-5; 5 matching bases give a weak D call of TRBD1. The receptor was derived from a woman aged 50 to 60 with acute or convalescent COVID-19. Sequenced input: peripheral blood. The CDR3 protein sequence reads: CASSLASRVSGSSPQHF. The DNA sequence is given as TGTGCCAGCAGCTTAGCTTCCAGGGTATCCGGCTCGTCGCCCCAGCATTTT.